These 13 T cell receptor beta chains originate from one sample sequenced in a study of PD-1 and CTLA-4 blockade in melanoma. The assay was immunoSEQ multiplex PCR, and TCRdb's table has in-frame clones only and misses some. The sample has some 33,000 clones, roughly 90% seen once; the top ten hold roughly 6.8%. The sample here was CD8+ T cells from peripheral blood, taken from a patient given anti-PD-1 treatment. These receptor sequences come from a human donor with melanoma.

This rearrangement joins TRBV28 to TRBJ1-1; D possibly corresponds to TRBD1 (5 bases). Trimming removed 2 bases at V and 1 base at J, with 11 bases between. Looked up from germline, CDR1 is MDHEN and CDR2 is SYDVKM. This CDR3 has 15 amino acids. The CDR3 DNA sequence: TGTGCCAGCAGTTTAGTCAGGGCGGCGAACACTGAAGCTTTCTTT. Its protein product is CASSLVRAANTEAFF.

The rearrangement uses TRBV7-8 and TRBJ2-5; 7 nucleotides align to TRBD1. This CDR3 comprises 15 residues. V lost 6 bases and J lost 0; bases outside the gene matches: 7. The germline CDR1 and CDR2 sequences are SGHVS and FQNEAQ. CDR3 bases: TGTGCCAGCAGTTCCCAGGGGGATTACCAAGAGACCCAGTACTTC. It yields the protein CASSSQGDYQETQYF.

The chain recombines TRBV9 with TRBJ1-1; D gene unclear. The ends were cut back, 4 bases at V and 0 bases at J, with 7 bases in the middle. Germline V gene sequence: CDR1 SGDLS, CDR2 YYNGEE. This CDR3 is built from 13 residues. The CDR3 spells CASSFSLNTEAFF. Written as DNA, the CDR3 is TGTGCCAGCAGCTTTTCACTGAACACTGAAGCTTTCTTT.

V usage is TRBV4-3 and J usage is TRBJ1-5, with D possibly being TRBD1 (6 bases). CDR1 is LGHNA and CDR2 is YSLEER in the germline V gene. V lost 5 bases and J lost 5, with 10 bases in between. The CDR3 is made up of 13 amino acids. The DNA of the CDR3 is TGCGCCAGCAGCTGGACAGTTTATCAGCCCCAGCATTTT. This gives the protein CASSWTVYQPQHF.

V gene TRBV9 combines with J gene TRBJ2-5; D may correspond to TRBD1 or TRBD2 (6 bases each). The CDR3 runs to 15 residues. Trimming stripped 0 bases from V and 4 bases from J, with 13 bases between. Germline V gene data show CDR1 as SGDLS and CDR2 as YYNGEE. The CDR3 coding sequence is TGTGCCAGCAGCGTAGCCGGGGGCTCCCGAGAGACCCAGTACTTC. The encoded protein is CASSVAGGSRETQYF.

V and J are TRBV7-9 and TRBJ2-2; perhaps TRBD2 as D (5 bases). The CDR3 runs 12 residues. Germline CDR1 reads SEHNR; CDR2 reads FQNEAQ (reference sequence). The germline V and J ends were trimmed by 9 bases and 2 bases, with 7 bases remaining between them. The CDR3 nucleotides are TGTGCCAGACTAGACAACACCGGGGAGCTGTTTTTT. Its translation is CARLDNTGELFF.

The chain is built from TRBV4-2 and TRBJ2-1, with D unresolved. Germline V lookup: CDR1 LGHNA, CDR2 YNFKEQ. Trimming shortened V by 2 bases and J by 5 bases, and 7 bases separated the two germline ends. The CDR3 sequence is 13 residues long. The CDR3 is CASSQKVDNEQFF. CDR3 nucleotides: TGTGCCAGCAGCCAAAAAGTCGACAATGAGCAGTTCTTC.

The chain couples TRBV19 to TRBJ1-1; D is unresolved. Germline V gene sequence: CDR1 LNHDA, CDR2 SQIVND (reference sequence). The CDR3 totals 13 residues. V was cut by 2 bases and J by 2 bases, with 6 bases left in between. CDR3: CASSIYVNTEAFF. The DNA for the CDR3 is TGTGCCAGTAGTATATACGTAAACACTGAAGCTTTCTTT.

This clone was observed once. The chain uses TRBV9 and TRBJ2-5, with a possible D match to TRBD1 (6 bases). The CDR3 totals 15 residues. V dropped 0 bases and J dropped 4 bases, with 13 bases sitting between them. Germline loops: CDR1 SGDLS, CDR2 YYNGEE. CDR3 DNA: TGTGCCAGCAGCGTAGACGGGGTAGGGGGAGAGACCCAGTACTTC. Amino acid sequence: CASSVDGVGGETQYF.

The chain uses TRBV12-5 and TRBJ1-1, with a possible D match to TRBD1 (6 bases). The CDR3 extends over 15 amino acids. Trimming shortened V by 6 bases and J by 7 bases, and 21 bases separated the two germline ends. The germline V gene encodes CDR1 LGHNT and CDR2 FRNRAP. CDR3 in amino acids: CASGPSQLGHREAFF. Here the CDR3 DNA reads TGTGCTAGTGGCCCCTCTCAACTGGGACACCGTGAAGCTTTCTTT. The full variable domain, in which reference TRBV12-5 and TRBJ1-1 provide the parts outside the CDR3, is DARVTQTPRHKVTEMGQEVTMRCQPILGHNTVFWYRQTMMQGLELLAYFRNRAPLDDSGMPKDRFSAEMPDATLATLKIQPSEPRDSAVYFCASGPSQLGHREAFFGQGTRLTVV.

CDR3 protein: CSVDLLTGIREQFF. The CDR3 DNA reads TGCAGCGTCGACCTACTGACAGGGATCAGGGAGCAGTTCTTC. The chain links TRBV29-1 to TRBJ2-1, with 7 bases identical to TRBD1. The CDR3 spans 14 residues. Germline CDR1 is SQVTM and CDR2 is ANQGSEA. Trimming removed 6 bases from V and 10 bases from J; junction bases left unmatched: 15.

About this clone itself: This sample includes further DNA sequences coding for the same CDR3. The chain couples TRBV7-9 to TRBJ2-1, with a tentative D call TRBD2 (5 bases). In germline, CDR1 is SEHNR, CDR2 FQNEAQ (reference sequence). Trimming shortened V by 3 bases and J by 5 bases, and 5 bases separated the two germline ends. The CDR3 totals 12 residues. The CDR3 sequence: CASSLGDNEQFF. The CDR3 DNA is TGTGCCAGCAGCTTGGGAGACAATGAGCAGTTCTTC. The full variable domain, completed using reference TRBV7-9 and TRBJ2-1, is DTGVSQNPRHKITKRGQNVTFRCDPISEHNRLYWYRQTLGQGPEFLTYFQNEAQLEKSRLLSDRFSAERPKGSFSTLEIQRTEQGDSAMYLCASSLGDNEQFFGPGTRLTVL.

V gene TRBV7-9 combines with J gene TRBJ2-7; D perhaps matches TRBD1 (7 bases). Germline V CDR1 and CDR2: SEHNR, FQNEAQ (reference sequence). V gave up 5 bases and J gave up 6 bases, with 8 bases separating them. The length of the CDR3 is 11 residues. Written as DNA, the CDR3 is TGTGCCAGCAGCCAGGGGGGCGAGCAGTACTTC. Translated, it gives CASSQGGEQYF. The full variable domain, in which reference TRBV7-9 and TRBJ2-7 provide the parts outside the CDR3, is DTGVSQNPRHKITKRGQNVTFRCDPISEHNRLYWYRQTLGQGPEFLTYFQNEAQLEKSRLLSDRFSAERPKGSFSTLEIQRTEQGDSAMYLCASSQGGEQYFGPGTRLTVT.